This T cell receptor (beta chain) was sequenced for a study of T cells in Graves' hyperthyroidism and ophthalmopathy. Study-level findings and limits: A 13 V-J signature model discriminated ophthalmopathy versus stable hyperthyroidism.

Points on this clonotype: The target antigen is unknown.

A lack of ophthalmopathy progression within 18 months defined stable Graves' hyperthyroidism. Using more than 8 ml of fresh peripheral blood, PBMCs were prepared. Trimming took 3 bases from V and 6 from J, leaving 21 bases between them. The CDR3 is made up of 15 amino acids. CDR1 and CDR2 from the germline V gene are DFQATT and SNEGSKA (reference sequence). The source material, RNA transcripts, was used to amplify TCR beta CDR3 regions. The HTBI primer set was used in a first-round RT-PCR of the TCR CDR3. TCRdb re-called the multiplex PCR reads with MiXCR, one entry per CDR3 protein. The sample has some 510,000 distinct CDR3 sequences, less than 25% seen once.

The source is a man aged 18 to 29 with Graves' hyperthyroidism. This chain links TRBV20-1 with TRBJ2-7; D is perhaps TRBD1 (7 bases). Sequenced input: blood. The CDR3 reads CSASVLSIRGVEQYF. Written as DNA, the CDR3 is TGCAGTGCTAGTGTCCTCTCAATCAGGGGGGTCGAGCAGTACTTC.